One sample yielded the 16 T cell receptor beta chains listed below, sequenced in a study of identical twins. Each CDR3 protein is one row after TCRdb ran MiXCR on the 5' RACE reads. This sample has roughly 490,000 distinct CDR3 sequences, with roughly 13% found just once. The sample was also linked to a second study, of yellow fever vaccine responses in identical twins.

The sequencing sample was made of CD4+ T cells sorted from blood. The receptors come from a woman between 18 and 29 years old in good health.

This clonotype has just a few counts. The chain uses TRBV10-3 and TRBJ2-1; 7 bases map to TRBD2. The CDR3 contains 12 residues. The V and J ends lost 4 bases and 8 bases, in that order; junction bases with no gene match: 2. CDR1 and CDR2 (germline): ENHRY, SYGVKD. CDR3 DNA: TGTGCCATCAGTGGGGCGGGAGATGAGCAGTTCTTC. It codes for CAISGAGDEQFF.

The V gene is TRBV7-2, the J gene TRBJ2-1, with 12 bases fitting TRBD2. Germline V lookup: CDR1 SGHTA, CDR2 FQGNSA. The CDR3 is 16 residues long. V trimming: 5 bases; J trimming: 8 bases; junction bases outside the gene matches: 10. The CDR3 sequence: CASSPRLAGAGDEQFF. The CDR3 DNA is TGTGCCAGCAGCCCGAGACTAGCGGGAGCTGGGGATGAGCAGTTCTTC.

Only a few counts were recorded for this clonotype. V is TRBV2 and J is TRBJ2-7, with TRBD1 matching over 8 bases. The CDR3 is made up of 14 amino acids. Per germline, CDR1 SNHLY and CDR2 FYNNEI. V was clipped by 5 bases and J by 5 bases; unmatched bases: 8. CDR3 sequence (DNA): TGTGCCAGCAGTAACACCAGACAGGGGAACGAGCAGTACTTC. Translation: CASSNTRQGNEQYF. Looking up the rest from reference TRBV2 and TRBJ2-7 gives the full variable domain: EPEVTQTPSHQVTQMGQEVILRCVPISNHLYFYWYRQILGQKVEFLVSFYNNEISEKSEIFDDQFSVERPDGSNFTLKIRSTKLEDSAMYFCASSNTRQGNEQYFGPGTRLTVT.

This clonotype has just a few counts. The chain carries TRBV11-3 and TRBJ2-7; 8 positions agree with TRBD2. Germline V gene data show CDR1 as SGHNT and CDR2 as YENEEA. The CDR3 covers 15 residues. The trim removed 5 bases at V and 0 bases at J, leaving 6 bases unmatched. Written as DNA, the CDR3 is TGTGCCAGCAGCCCCCGGGAGGGACCCTCCTACGAGCAGTACTTC. It translates to CASSPREGPSYEQYF.

This clonotype was seen more than once but under ten times. The chain links TRBV6-4 to TRBJ2-3; 9 bases align to TRBD2. The junction had 11 bases not matched to a gene; V was cut back by 9 bases and J by 7 bases. The CDR3 is 14 amino acids. CDR1 MRHNA and CDR2 SNTAGT come from the germline V gene. In DNA, the CDR3 is TGTGCCAGTAAACCAGCGGGAGGCGCGAATACGCAGTATTTT. It encodes CASKPAGGANTQYF.

This chain joins TRBV20-1 and TRBJ2-5; TRBD2 agrees at 10 bases. The CDR3 length is 15 residues. V lost 2 bases and J lost 3; bases outside the gene matches: 6. CDR1 is DFQATT and CDR2 is SNEGSKA in the germline V gene (reference sequence). The CDR3 here is CSARTILAGEETQYF. Here the CDR3 DNA reads TGCAGTGCTAGAACAATTCTAGCGGGAGAAGAGACCCAGTACTTC.

This clonotype was observed a handful of times. This chain joins TRBV5-1 and TRBJ2-5; D is possibly TRBD2 (6 bases). V lost 2 bases and J 5 bases, leaving 16 bases between the germline ends. Germline V CDR1 and CDR2: SGHRS, YFSETQ. This CDR3 is built from 15 residues. Written as DNA, the CDR3 is TGCGCCAGCAGCTTCCGGGATCCGGGGAGGGAGACCCAGTACTTC. It yields the protein CASSFRDPGRETQYF. Complete variable domain (other parts from reference TRBV5-1 and TRBJ2-5): KAGVTQTPRYLIKTRGQQVTLSCSPISGHRSVSWYQQTPGQGLQFLFEYFSETQRNKGNFPGRFSGRQFSNSRSEMNVSTLELGDSALYLCASSFRDPGRETQYFGPGTRLLVL.

The sample holds a few counts of this clonotype. The rearrangement uses TRBV28 and TRBJ2-6; 8 bases are shared with TRBD1. The CDR3 has 21 residues. CDR1 is MDHEN and CDR2 is SYDVKM in the germline V gene. Trimming at V came to 4 bases and at J to 0 bases, leaving 17 bases not matched to a gene. In DNA form, the CDR3 reads TGTGCCAGCAGTTCGTTATCCATTTCAGGGGGCTCCCACTCTGGGGCCAACGTCCTGACTTTC. Its translation is CASSSLSISGGSHSGANVLTF.

This clonotype was counted a few times. This chain connects TRBV3-1 to TRBJ1-2; D gene unclear. Germline V CDR1 and CDR2: LGHDT, YNNKEL (reference sequence). Trimming took 4 bases from V and 6 from J, leaving 9 bases between them. The CDR3 consists of 12 residues. CDR3 region: CASSLKSNGYTF. DNA for the CDR3: TGTGCCAGCAGCCTTAAGAGCAATGGCTACACCTTC.

The table lists this clonotype with many counts. The chain couples TRBV11-2 to TRBJ2-1; TRBD2 agrees at 8 bases. The CDR3 is 15 amino acids. J gave up 6 bases and V 0 bases, and 4 bases lay outside the gene matches. Looked up from germline, CDR1 is SGHAT and CDR2 is FQNNGV. CDR3 residues: CASSLDQGTSNEQFF. For the CDR3, the DNA is TGTGCCAGCAGCTTAGATCAAGGGACTAGCAATGAGCAGTTCTTC.

DNA for the CDR3: TGCAGCGTTGAAGATCTTAGGGGACTAGCGGGGTCCCCAGATACGCAGTATTTT. This gives the protein CSVEDLRGLAGSPDTQYF. The chain carries TRBV29-1 and TRBJ2-3; 13 bases fit TRBD2. The V segment lost 0 bases and the J segment 4 bases; nucleotides outside the gene matches: 10. In germline, CDR1 is SQVTM, CDR2 ANQGSEA. The CDR3 has 18 amino acids.

The chain uses TRBV11-2 and TRBJ2-7; the D gene is possibly TRBD1 (6 bases). The CDR3 totals 15 residues. Deletions cut 5 bases from V and 3 bases from J, with 17 bases between. CDR1 is SGHAT and CDR2 is FQNNGV in the germline V gene. CDR3 amino acids: CASSAGSGQIYEQYF. CDR3 coding DNA: TGTGCCAGCAGCGCTGGATCGGGACAAATCTACGAGCAGTACTTC.

This rearrangement joins TRBV5-5 to TRBJ2-1, with TRBD2 as a possible D gene (6 bases). Trimming removed 0 bases from V and 6 bases from J, with 13 bases in between. The CDR3 contains 15 residues. Germline V gene lookup returns CDR1 SGHKS and CDR2 YYEKEE (reference sequence). CDR3 nucleotide sequence: TGTGCCAGCAGCTTGGTAGGTCTAGCGACCAATGAGCAGTTCTTC. Translation gives CASSLVGLATNEQFF. The complete variable domain, with remaining parts taken from reference TRBV5-5 and TRBJ2-1, reads DAGVTQSPTHLIKTRGQQVTLRCSPISGHKSVSWYQQVLGQGPQFIFQYYEKEERGRGNFPDRFSARQFPNYSSELNVNALLLGDSALYLCASSLVGLATNEQFFGPGTRLTVL.

This clonotype was counted at least ten times. The chain recombines TRBV12-3 or TRBV12-4 with TRBJ2-3; 8 bases are a match to TRBD2. The CDR3 length is 15 residues. The ends lost 4 bases at V and 5 bases at J; junction bases unmatched: 8. The CDR3 DNA sequence: TGTGCCAGCAGTTCCGACCGGGAGGGAGGAGATACGCAGTATTTT. It encodes CASSSDREGGDTQYF.

This clonotype was recorded many times. The rearrangement uses TRBV12-3 or TRBV12-4 and TRBJ2-2; 8 bases are a match to TRBD1. The CDR3 is 17 amino acids. V was clipped by 0 bases and J by 4 bases; unmatched bases: 7. CDR3 bases: TGTGCCAGCAGTTTAGCGACAGGGGCTGAAGGCACCGGGGAGCTGTTTTTT. Translation: CASSLATGAEGTGELFF.

This clonotype was observed a few times. The chain uses TRBV6-2 or TRBV6-3 and TRBJ2-7; D unresolved. The CDR3 loop spans 12 amino acids. The germline gives CDR1 MNHEY, CDR2 SVGEGT. The V end lost 5 bases, the J end lost 6 bases, and 11 bases lay between the germline ends. CDR3 sequence (DNA): TGTGCCAGCAGTCGCGACATTTCCGAGCAGTACTTC. It codes for CASSRDISEQYF.